The rows below give T cell receptor beta chains drawn from one sample of a study of cytomegalovirus exposure and HLA in healthy donors. Profiled with immunoSEQ multiplex PCR; TCRdb holds only in-frame clones, not every one. The table includes about 120,000 clones, more than 65% detected once. Specimen: PBMCs. The source is a human donor in good health. Both conserved end residues are part of each CDR3.

CDR3aa | v_gene | len | j_gene
CASSFPGTSGSRLGWNEQFF | TRBV28 | 20 | TRBJ2-1
CASSIAGGRQNYGYTF | TRBV19 | 16 | TRBJ1-2
CASSKTGGDQPQHF | TRBV5-1 | 14 | TRBJ1-5
CASSSPSLAGDYEQYF | TRBV27 | 16 | TRBJ2-7
CASSAGGAEETQYF | TRBV9 | 14 | TRBJ2-5
CASSKQGGSTEAFF | TRBV2 | 14 | TRBJ1-1
CASSTRRERSSYEQYF | TRBV7-2 | 16 | TRBJ2-7
CASSPPLRGDYHNEQFF | TRBV14 | 17 | TRBJ2-1
CASSPTPRDRGKPQYF | TRBV27 | 16 | TRBJ2-5
CASKFGTAGEKLFF | TRBV2 | 14 | TRBJ1-4
CASSPRQGSYNSPLHF | TRBV27 | 16 | TRBJ1-6
CASSPERALGVGYTF | TRBV11-2 | 15 | TRBJ1-2
CASSLTGTSGQQFF | TRBV5-1 | 14 | TRBJ2-1
CASSAEVGNTEAFF | TRBV9 | 14 | TRBJ1-1
CASSPFIQQGYTF | TRBV11-2 | 13 | TRBJ1-2
CASSLSRVAGGEYNEQFF | TRBV5-1 | 18 | TRBJ2-1
CASRLSEETQYF | TRBV5-1 | 12 | TRBJ2-5
CASSINRGETQYF | TRBV7-9 | 13 | TRBJ2-5
CSVGTGGYNEQFF | TRBV29-1 | 13 | TRBJ2-1
CASSFRGSKNTEAFF | TRBV5-4 | 15 | TRBJ1-1
CASTRSSYEQYF | TRBV28 | 12 | TRBJ2-7
CASSPTVRTSGSHWDNEQFF | TRBV28 | 20 | TRBJ2-1
CASRGAAPNTEAFF | TRBV14 | 14 | TRBJ1-1
CASSLISDSPYGYTF | TRBV11-2 | 15 | TRBJ1-2
CASKKTSGNYEQYF | TRBV19 | 14 | TRBJ2-7
CASRSSTYEQYF | TRBV28 | 12 | TRBJ2-7
CASQGLNYGYTF | TRBV30 | 12 | TRBJ1-2
CASSLGEGRGQGVNTEAFF | TRBV5-4 | 19 | TRBJ1-1
CASSLSRWGTDTQYF | TRBV11-1 | 15 | TRBJ2-3
CASSLISGPNTGELFF | TRBV5-6 | 16 | TRBJ2-2
CASSLTGTYQETQYF | TRBV5-1 | 15 | TRBJ2-5
CASSQPPGQGSYEQYF | TRBV4-1 | 16 | TRBJ2-7
CASSFWGGNQPQHF | TRBV5-4 | 14 | TRBJ1-5
CASSYGGSTDTQYF | TRBV6-6 | 14 | TRBJ2-3
CASSSNRGPNEQFF | TRBV11-2 | 14 | TRBJ2-1
CASSMEGTRTGELFF | TRBV19 | 15 | TRBJ2-2
CASSLSRRAANTGELFF | TRBV27 | 17 | TRBJ2-2
CASSESGTGNNEQFF | TRBV10-1 | 15 | TRBJ2-1
CSSSSTGTNEQYF | TRBV7-9 | 13 | TRBJ2-7
CASSLLGISTDTQYF | TRBV5-6 | 15 | TRBJ2-3
CASTLPPGTSGGDAPDTQYF | TRBV7-6 | 20 | TRBJ2-3
CASSPGYGYTF | TRBV6-5 | 11 | TRBJ1-2
CASSSAQGALGANGLTF | TRBV5-4 | 17 | TRBJ2-6
CASDLPQRGGQPQHF | TRBV7-7 | 15 | TRBJ1-5
CASSFVRTSYNEQFF | TRBV5-8 | 15 | TRBJ2-1
CATSRDILGQGRMDYGYTF | TRBV15 | 19 | TRBJ1-2